The 3 T cell receptor beta chains listed next were all sequenced from one sample in a study of T cell responses to AZD1222 COVID-19 vaccine. The repertoire was sequenced with immunoSEQ multiplex PCR; TCRdb's copy has only in-frame clones and lacks some. The sample holds 130,000 or so clones; about 90% are singletons and the top ten take approximately 3.1%. The sample in question was peripheral blood, obtained on day 0 of AZD1222 vaccination. The receptors shown here come from an adult in good health.

The V call is TRBV19, the J call TRBJ1-2; 7 bases are shared with TRBD1. There are 16 residues in the CDR3. Per the germline V gene, CDR1 is LNHDA and CDR2 is SQIVND (reference sequence). V gave up 1 base and J gave up 4 bases; unmatched junction bases: 9. The CDR3, as DNA: TGTGCCAGTAGTATAGCTTATCCAGGGGGGAGCTATGGCTACACCTTC. It codes for CASSIAYPGGSYGYTF.

This chain links TRBV4-3 with TRBJ2-1, with 7 positions matching TRBD2. There are 15 residues in the CDR3. The trim removed 5 bases at V and 7 bases at J, leaving 11 bases unmatched. CDR1 and CDR2 from the germline V gene are LGHNA and YSLEER. The chain's CDR3 is CASSRRFGGGNEQFF. In DNA form, the CDR3 reads TGCGCCAGCAGCAGGCGCTTCGGGGGAGGGAATGAGCAGTTCTTC.

This chain links TRBV6-5 with TRBJ1-2; possibly TRBD1 for D (6 bases). Germline V gene sequence: CDR1 MNHEY, CDR2 SVGAGI. V lost 2 bases, J lost 4 bases, and 14 bases lay in between. CDR3 length: 15 residues. CDR3 DNA sequence: TGTGCCAGCAGTTACGACCTGACAGGCGGCTATGGCTACACCTTC. It specifies CASSYDLTGGYGYTF.